What follows are 6 T cell receptor beta chains derived from one specimen sequenced in a study of blood T cell repertoires in COVID-19. Sequencing was performed with immunoSEQ multiplex PCR; in TCRdb, only in-frame clones are kept and a portion is missing. The top ten clones hold around 8% of a sample with approximately 150,000 clones, around 79% of them seen once. Material: peripheral blood. The receptors here all came from an older woman with COVID-19, enrolled during active disease.

The chain employs TRBV6-2 or TRBV6-3 and TRBJ2-1; 8 bases agree with TRBD1. CDR1 and CDR2 (germline): MNHEY, SVGEGT. The CDR3 covers 17 residues. V lost 8 bases, J lost 10 bases, and 22 bases stayed unmatched. The CDR3: CASGYSHSRDRRIEQFF. As DNA, the CDR3 is TGTGCCAGCGGCTACTCCCATTCCCGGGACAGGAGAATCGAGCAGTTCTTC.

The chain recombines TRBV6-2 or TRBV6-3 with TRBJ2-7; 7 bases agree with TRBD2. Germline trimming cut 4 bases from V and 0 bases from J; bases unmatched to any gene: 3. Per the germline V gene, CDR1 is MNHEY and CDR2 is SVGEGT. The CDR3 is made up of 14 amino acids. CDR3 DNA: TGTGCCAGCAGTTTTGGACTAGGCTCCTACGAGCAGTACGTC. Translating it yields CASSFGLGSYEQYV.

This rearrangement joins TRBV14 to TRBJ2-7; D is possibly TRBD2 (5 bases). The CDR3 consists of 16 residues. Germline loops: CDR1 SGHDN, CDR2 FVKESK. Trimming pared 0 bases from V and 3 bases from J, leaving 15 bases between. The CDR3 loop is CASSQEPGGGFYEQYF. The CDR3 DNA sequence: TGTGCCAGCAGCCAAGAGCCAGGAGGCGGATTCTACGAGCAGTACTTC.

CDR3 protein: CASSQGLAGGTGELFF. The CDR3 DNA reads as TGTGCCAGCAGCCAGGGACTAGCGGGAGGAACCGGGGAGCTGTTTTTT. The chain carries TRBV5-4 and TRBJ2-2, with 15 bases fitting TRBD2. CDR3 length equals 16 residues. Germline V gene lookup returns CDR1 SGHNT and CDR2 YYREEE (reference sequence). The trim removed 4 bases at V and 5 bases at J, leaving 3 bases unmatched.

This clone appeared once. The gene calls are TRBV7-2 and TRBJ2-1; D might be TRBD2 (5 bases). Trimming took off 2 bases at V and 6 bases at J, with 8 bases between the two ends. The CDR3 loop spans 13 amino acids. Germline CDR1 SGHTA, CDR2 FQGNSA. CDR3 sequence reads: CASSLLGSNEQFF. The CDR3 nucleotides read TGTGCCAGCAGCTTACTAGGGAGCAATGAGCAGTTCTTC.

The chain employs TRBV7-3 and TRBJ2-1; 9 positions match TRBD1. The CDR3 sequence is 15 residues long. Germline CDR1 reads SGHTA; CDR2 reads FQGTGA. V gave up 4 bases and J gave up 0 bases; unmatched junction bases: 1. The CDR3: CASSSDRGSYNEQFF. The CDR3 region has the DNA TGTGCCAGCAGCTCGGACAGGGGCTCCTACAATGAGCAGTTCTTC.